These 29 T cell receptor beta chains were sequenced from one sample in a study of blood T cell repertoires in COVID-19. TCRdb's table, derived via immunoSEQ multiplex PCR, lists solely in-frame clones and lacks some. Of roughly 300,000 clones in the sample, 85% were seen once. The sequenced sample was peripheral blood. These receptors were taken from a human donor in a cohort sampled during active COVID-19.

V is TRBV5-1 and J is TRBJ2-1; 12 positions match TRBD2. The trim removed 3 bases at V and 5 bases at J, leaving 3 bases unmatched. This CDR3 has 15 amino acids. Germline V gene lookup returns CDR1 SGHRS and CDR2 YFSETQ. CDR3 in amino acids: CASSWRLAGDNEQFF. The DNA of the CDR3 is TGCGCCAGCAGCTGGAGACTAGCGGGAGACAATGAGCAGTTCTTC.

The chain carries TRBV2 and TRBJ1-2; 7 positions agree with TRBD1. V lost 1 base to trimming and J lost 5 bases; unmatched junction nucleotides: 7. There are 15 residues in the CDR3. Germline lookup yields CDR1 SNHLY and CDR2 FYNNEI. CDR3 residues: CASSEVRRGLYGYTF. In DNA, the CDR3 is TGTGCCAGCAGTGAAGTACGGAGGGGGCTATATGGCTACACCTTC.

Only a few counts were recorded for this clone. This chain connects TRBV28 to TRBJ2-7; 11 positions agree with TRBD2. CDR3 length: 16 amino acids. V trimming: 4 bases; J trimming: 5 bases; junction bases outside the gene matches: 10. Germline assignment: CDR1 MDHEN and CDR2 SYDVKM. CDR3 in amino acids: CASSSLLAGEVDEQYF. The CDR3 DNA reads TGTGCCAGCAGTTCCCTACTAGCGGGAGAAGTTGACGAGCAGTACTTC.

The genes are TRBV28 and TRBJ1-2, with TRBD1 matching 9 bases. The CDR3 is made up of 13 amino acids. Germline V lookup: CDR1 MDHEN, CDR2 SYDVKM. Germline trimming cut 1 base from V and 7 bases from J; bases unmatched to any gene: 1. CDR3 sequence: CASSLSDRGGYTF. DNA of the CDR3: TGTGCCAGCAGTTTATCGGACAGGGGTGGCTACACCTTC.

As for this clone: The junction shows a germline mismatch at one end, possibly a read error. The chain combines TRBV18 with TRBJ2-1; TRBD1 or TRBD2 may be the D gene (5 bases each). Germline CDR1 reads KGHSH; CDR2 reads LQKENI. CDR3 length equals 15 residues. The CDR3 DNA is TGTGCCAGCTCCCCACTAGAAGTCAGGGACAATGAGCAGTTCTTC. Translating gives CASSPLEVRDNEQFF.

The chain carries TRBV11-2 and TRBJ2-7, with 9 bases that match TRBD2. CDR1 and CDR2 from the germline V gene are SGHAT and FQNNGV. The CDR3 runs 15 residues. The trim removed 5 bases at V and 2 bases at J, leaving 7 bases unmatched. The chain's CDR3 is CASSRGLATTYEQYF. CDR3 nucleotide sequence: TGTGCCAGCAGCCGCGGACTAGCGACTACCTACGAGCAGTACTTC.

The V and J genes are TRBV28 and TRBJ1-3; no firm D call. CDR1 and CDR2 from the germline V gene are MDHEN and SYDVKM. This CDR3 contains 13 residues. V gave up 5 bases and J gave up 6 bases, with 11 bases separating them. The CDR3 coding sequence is TGTGCCAGCAGTCTTCGCGCCCCAAACACCATATATTTT. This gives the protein CASSLRAPNTIYF.

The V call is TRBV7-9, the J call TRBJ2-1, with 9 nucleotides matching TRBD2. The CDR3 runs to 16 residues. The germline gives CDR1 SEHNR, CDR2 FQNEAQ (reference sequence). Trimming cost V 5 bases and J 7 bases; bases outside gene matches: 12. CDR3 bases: TGTGCCAGCAGCCGTTTAGCGGGGGCTTTTCAGAATGAGCAGTTCTTC. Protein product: CASSRLAGAFQNEQFF. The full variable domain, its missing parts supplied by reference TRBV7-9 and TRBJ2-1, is DTGVSQNPRHKITKRGQNVTFRCDPISEHNRLYWYRQTLGQGPEFLTYFQNEAQLEKSRLLSDRFSAERPKGSFSTLEIQRTEQGDSAMYLCASSRLAGAFQNEQFFGPGTRLTVL.

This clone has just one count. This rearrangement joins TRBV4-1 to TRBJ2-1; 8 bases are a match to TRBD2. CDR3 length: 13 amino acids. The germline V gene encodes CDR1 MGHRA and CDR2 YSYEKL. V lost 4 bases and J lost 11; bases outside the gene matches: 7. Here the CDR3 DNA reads TGCGCCAGCAGCCGACAGACTAGCGAACAGCAGTTCTTC. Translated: CASSRQTSEQQFF.

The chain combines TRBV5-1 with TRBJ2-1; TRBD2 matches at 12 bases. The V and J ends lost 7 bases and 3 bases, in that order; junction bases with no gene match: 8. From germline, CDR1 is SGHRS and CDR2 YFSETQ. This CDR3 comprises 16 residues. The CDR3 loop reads CASSRTSGKDYNEQFF. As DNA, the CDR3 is TGCGCCAGCTCCCGGACTAGCGGGAAAGACTACAATGAGCAGTTCTTC.

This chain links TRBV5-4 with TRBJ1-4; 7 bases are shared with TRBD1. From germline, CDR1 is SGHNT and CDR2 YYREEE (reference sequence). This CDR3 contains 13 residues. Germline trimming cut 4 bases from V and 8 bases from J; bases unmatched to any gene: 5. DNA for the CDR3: TGTGCCAGCAGCCCCGGACAGGACGAAAAACTGTTTTTT. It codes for CASSPGQDEKLFF.

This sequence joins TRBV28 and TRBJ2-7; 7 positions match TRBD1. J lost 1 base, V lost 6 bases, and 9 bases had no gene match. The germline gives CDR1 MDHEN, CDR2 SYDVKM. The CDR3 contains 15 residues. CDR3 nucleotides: TGTGCCAGCAGGGAACAGGGGACCGATTCCTACGAGCAGTACTTC. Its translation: CASREQGTDSYEQYF.

The CDR3 DNA reads as TGTGCCAGCAGCGTAGAGTTCGACAGGGCAAGTGAGCAGTTCTTC. Translation gives CASSVEFDRASEQFF. The chain joins TRBV9 to TRBJ2-1; the match to TRBD1 covers 7 bases. There are 15 residues in the CDR3. CDR1 and CDR2 from the germline V gene are SGDLS and YYNGEE. V was pared by 0 bases and J by 9 bases, with 9 bases of the junction left unmatched.

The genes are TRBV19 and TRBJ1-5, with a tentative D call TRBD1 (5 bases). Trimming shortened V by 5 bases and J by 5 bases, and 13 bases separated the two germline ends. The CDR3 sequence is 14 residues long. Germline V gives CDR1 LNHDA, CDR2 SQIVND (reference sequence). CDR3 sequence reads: CASSPRQRHQPQHF. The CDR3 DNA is TGTGCCAGTAGTCCTCGACAGAGGCATCAGCCCCAGCATTTT.

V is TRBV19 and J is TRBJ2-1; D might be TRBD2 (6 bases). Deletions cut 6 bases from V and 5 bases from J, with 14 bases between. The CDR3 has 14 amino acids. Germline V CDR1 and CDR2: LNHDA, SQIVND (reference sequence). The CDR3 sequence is CASSPLAGNNEQFF. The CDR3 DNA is TGTGCCAGTAGCCCTCTTGCGGGGAACAATGAGCAGTTCTTC.

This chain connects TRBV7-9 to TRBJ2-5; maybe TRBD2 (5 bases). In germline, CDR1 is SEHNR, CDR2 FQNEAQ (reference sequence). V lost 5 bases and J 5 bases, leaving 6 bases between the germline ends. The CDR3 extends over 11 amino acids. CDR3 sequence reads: CASSEGETQYF. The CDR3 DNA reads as TGTGCCAGCAGCGAGGGCGAGACCCAGTACTTC.

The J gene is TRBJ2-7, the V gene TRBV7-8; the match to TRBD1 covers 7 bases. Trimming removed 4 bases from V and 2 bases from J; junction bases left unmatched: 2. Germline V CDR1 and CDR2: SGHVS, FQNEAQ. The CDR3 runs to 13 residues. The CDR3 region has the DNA TGTGCCAGCAGCTGGGACAGCACCTACGAGCAGTACTTC. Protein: CASSWDSTYEQYF.

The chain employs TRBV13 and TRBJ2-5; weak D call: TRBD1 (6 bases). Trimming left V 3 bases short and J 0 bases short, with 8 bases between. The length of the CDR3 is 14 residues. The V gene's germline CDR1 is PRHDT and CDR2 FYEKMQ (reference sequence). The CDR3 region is CASSFRTDQETQYF. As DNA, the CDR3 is TGTGCCAGCAGCTTCAGGACAGACCAAGAGACCCAGTACTTC.

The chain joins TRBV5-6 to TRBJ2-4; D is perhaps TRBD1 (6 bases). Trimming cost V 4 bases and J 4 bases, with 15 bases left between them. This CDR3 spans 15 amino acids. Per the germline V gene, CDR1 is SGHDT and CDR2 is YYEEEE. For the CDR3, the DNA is TGTGCCAGCAGCGAACAGGGACAAATAAAAAACATTCAGTACTTC. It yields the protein CASSEQGQIKNIQYF.

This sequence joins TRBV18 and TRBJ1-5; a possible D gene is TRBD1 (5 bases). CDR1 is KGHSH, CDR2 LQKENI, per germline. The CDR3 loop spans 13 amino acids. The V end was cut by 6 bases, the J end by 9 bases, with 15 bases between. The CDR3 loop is CASSPPGGGPQHF. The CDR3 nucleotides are TGTGCCAGCTCCCCTCCTGGGGGAGGGCCCCAGCATTTT.

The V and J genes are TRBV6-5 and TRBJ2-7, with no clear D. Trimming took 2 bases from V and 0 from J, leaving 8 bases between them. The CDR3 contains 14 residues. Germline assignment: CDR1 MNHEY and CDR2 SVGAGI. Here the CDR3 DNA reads TGTGCCAGCAGTTACAGGCGGAGCTCCTACGAGCAGTACTTC. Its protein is CASSYRRSSYEQYF.

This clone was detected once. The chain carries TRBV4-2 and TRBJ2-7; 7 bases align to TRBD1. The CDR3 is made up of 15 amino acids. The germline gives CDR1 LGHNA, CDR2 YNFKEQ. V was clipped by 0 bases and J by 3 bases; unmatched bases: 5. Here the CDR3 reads CASSQEERQGYEQYF. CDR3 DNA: TGTGCCAGCAGCCAAGAGGAGAGACAGGGCTACGAGCAGTACTTC.

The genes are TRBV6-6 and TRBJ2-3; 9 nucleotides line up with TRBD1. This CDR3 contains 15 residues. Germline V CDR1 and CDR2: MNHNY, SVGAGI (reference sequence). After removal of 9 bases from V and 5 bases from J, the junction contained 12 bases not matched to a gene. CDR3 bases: TGTGCCAGTTCCGACTGGGACAGGGCGGGAGATACGCAGTATTTT. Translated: CASSDWDRAGDTQYF.

In DNA, the CDR3 is TGTGCCAGCACACAGGGCTTAGGCTACGAGCAGTACTTC. It is translated as CASTQGLGYEQYF. J is TRBJ2-7 and V is TRBV5-6; the D gene is possibly TRBD1 (6 bases). The germline CDR1 and CDR2 sequences are SGHDT and YYEEEE. The V end was cut by 6 bases, the J end by 3 bases, with 13 bases between. The CDR3 runs 13 residues.

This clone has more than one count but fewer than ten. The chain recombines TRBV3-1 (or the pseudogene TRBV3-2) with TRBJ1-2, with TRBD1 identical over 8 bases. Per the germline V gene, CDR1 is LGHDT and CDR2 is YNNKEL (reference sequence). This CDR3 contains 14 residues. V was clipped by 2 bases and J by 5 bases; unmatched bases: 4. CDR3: CASSQPQGGYGYTF. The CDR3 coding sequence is TGTGCCAGCAGCCAACCACAGGGGGGTTATGGCTACACCTTC.

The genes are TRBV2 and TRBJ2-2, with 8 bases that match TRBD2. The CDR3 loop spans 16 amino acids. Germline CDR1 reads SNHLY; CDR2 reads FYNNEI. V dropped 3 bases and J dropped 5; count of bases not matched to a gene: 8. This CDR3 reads CASSDRGGRLTGELFF. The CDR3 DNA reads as TGTGCCAGCAGTGATCGGGGCGGGAGGTTAACCGGGGAGCTGTTTTTT.

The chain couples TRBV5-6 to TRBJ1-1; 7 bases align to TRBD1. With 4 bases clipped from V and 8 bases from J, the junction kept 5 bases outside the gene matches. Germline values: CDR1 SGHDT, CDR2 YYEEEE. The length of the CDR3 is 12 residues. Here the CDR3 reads CASSHGQAEAFF. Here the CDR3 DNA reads TGTGCCAGCAGCCACGGACAGGCCGAAGCTTTCTTT.

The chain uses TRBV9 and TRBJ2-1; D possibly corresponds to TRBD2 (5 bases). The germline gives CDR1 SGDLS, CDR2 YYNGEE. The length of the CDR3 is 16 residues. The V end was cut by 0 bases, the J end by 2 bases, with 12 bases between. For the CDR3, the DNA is TGTGCCAGCAGCGTAGGTCTAGCTGGGACCTACAATGAGCAGTTCTTC. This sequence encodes CASSVGLAGTYNEQFF.

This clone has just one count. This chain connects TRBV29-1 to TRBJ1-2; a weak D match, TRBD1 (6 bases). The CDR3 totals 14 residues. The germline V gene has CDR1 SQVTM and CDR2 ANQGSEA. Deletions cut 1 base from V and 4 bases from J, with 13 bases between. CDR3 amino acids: CSVEVGHTGYGYTF. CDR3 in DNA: TGCAGCGTTGAAGTGGGACACACCGGCTATGGCTACACCTTC.